The sequence of this TCR beta chain was determined in a study of blood T cell repertoires in COVID-19. Authors' processing steps: How many nucleated cells were present was estimated from reference gene primer amplification. TCRdb's table, derived via immunoSEQ multiplex PCR, lists solely in-frame clones and lacks some. V and J calls and clone size follow that table, whereas D and trimming were derived from the DNA. Of about 180,000 clones listed, roughly 90% are singletons. Trimming removed 5 bases at V and 3 bases at J, with 10 bases between. The length of the CDR3 is 12 residues. Germline values: CDR1 SQVTM, CDR2 ANQGSEA.

The sequence came from a man aged 65-85 years with active or convalescent COVID-19. The specimen was peripheral blood. This rearrangement joins TRBV29-1 to TRBJ1-2; D call uncertain. CDR3 amino acids: CSVWRHYYGYTF. The CDR3 DNA follows: TGCAGCGTTTGGCGGCACTACTATGGCTACACCTTC.